The 22 T cell receptor beta chains presented below share a single source sample, sequenced in a study of blood T cell repertoires in COVID-19. The assay was immunoSEQ multiplex PCR, and TCRdb's table has in-frame clones only and misses some. The sample lists over 200,000 clones; 65% to 90% were seen once. Sequencing input: peripheral blood. The receptors derive from a human donor in a cohort sampled during active COVID-19.

This rearrangement joins TRBV5-4 to TRBJ2-4; TRBD1 aligns across 9 bases. Germline CDR1 reads SGHNT; CDR2 reads YYREEE (reference sequence). The CDR3 loop spans 14 amino acids. Trimming removed 4 bases from V and 7 bases from J; junction bases left unmatched: 6. The CDR3 protein is CASSVGQGENIQYF. CDR3 DNA: TGTGCCAGCAGCGTGGGACAGGGCGAGAACATTCAGTACTTC.

This clone appeared a few times. The chain links TRBV11-3 to TRBJ1-1; D call uncertain. V lost 0 bases and J 1 base, leaving 6 bases between the germline ends. The CDR3 length is 14 residues. Germline CDR1 SGHNT, CDR2 YENEEA. This CDR3 is CASSLDHQNTEAFF. CDR3 nucleotides: TGTGCCAGCAGCTTAGACCATCAGAACACTGAAGCTTTCTTT.

V gene TRBV6-6 combines with J gene TRBJ1-1; tentatively, D is TRBD1 (6 bases). CDR3 length: 15 amino acids. Germline assignment: CDR1 MNHNY and CDR2 SVGAGI (reference sequence). V was trimmed by 6 bases and J by 3 bases, leaving 17 bases between them. CDR3 sequence reads: CASSPSREGDTEAFF. The CDR3 region has the DNA TGTGCCAGCAGCCCCAGTAGGGAGGGGGACACTGAAGCTTTCTTT.

This clone was seen only a few times. The chain has TRBV28 and TRBJ1-1; 7 bases are shared with TRBD1. There are 13 residues in the CDR3. V dropped 2 bases and J dropped 8; count of bases not matched to a gene: 5. CDR1 is MDHEN and CDR2 is SYDVKM in the germline V gene. In DNA, the CDR3 is TGTGCCAGCAGTTTAGAGGGGGCAGGAGAAGCTTTCTTT. Translation: CASSLEGAGEAFF.

In DNA, the CDR3 is TGTGCCAGCAGTGAAGATTACAGGGTCTTTAACACTGAAGCTTTCTTT. It encodes CASSEDYRVFNTEAFF. This chain uses TRBV6-1 with TRBJ1-1; tentatively, D is TRBD1 (6 bases). Trimming pared 1 base from V and 2 bases from J, leaving 14 bases between. The CDR3 spans 16 residues. In germline, CDR1 is MNHNS, CDR2 SASEGT.

The chain combines TRBV11-2 with TRBJ2-3; D not resolved. V dropped 1 base and J dropped 4 bases, with 6 bases sitting between them. The CDR3 loop spans 13 amino acids. Germline lookup yields CDR1 SGHAT and CDR2 FQNNGV. CDR3 nucleotides: TGTGCCAGCAGCTTAGGAGAGGCAGATACGCAGTATTTT. The encoded protein is CASSLGEADTQYF.

The chain joins TRBV28 to TRBJ1-4; maybe TRBD1 (6 bases). V gave up 6 bases and J gave up 0 bases, with 11 bases separating them. Germline-derived CDR1 and CDR2 are MDHEN and SYDVKM. This CDR3 region has 15 residues. The CDR3 DNA reads TGTGCCAGCAGACCACAGGGTGCAACTAATGAAAAACTGTTTTTT. It specifies CASRPQGATNEKLFF.

V usage is TRBV30 and J usage is TRBJ1-5; D not certain. The CDR3 spans 13 residues. The V end lost 1 base, the J end lost 7 bases, and 11 bases lay between the germline ends. Germline-derived CDR1 and CDR2 are GTSNPN and SVGIG (reference sequence). CDR3 nucleotides: TGTGCCTGGAGTGGAGGTCTCGGACAGCCCCAGCATTTT. Translation gives CAWSGGLGQPQHF. The whole variable domain, remainder taken from reference TRBV30 and TRBJ1-5, is SQTIHQWPATLVQPVGSPLSLECTVEGTSNPNLYWYRQAAGRGLQLLFYSVGIGQISSEVPQNLSASRPQDRQFILSSKKLLLSDSGFYLCAWSGGLGQPQHFGDGTRLSIL.

This rearrangement joins TRBV6-2 or TRBV6-3 to TRBJ2-7; unclear D gene. Germline CDR1 MNHEY, CDR2 SVGEGT. This CDR3 region has 14 residues. V lost 6 bases to trimming and J lost 1 base, with 13 bases between them. The DNA for the CDR3 is TGTGCCAGCAGCATCAGGTATATATCCTACGAGCAGTACTTC. This encodes CASSIRYISYEQYF.

The genes are TRBV4-2 and TRBJ2-7; D possibly corresponds to TRBD2 (5 bases). V was trimmed by 5 bases and J by 10 bases, leaving 12 bases between them. The CDR3 is made up of 11 amino acids. Germline V gives CDR1 LGHNA, CDR2 YNFKEQ. CDR3 DNA sequence: TGTGCCAGCAGCTCCCGGGAAATTCAGTACTTC. It encodes CASSSREIQYF.

The gene calls are TRBV5-1 and TRBJ2-2; 7 bases agree with TRBD1. The CDR3 totals 15 residues. The V segment lost 2 bases and the J segment 2 bases; nucleotides outside the gene matches: 3. Looked up from germline, CDR1 is SGHRS and CDR2 is YFSETQ. The CDR3 sequence is CASSFTGANTGELFF. The CDR3 nucleotides are TGCGCCAGCAGCTTCACAGGGGCAAACACCGGGGAGCTGTTTTTT.

The chain employs TRBV4-3 and TRBJ1-1; 7 bases align to TRBD1. There are 14 residues in the CDR3. V gave up 1 base and J gave up 4 bases; unmatched junction bases: 3. Germline V gene sequence: CDR1 LGHNA, CDR2 YSLEER. CDR3 sequence reads: CASSQVAGGTEAFF. In nucleotides, the CDR3 is TGCGCCAGCAGCCAAGTGGCAGGGGGCACTGAAGCTTTCTTT.

CDR3 DNA sequence: TGTGCCAGCAGCGGGTCAGGGTCAAGGGGCTACACCTTC. Amino acid sequence: CASSGSGSRGYTF. The chain combines TRBV9 with TRBJ1-2; D is possibly TRBD1 (5 bases). The V end was cut by 3 bases, the J end by 8 bases, with 14 bases between. The CDR3 contains 13 residues. The germline V gene has CDR1 SGDLS and CDR2 YYNGEE.

The gene calls are TRBV3-1 (or the pseudogene TRBV3-2) and TRBJ2-7; D is perhaps TRBD1 (6 bases). With 8 bases removed from V and 5 bases from J, the gap between germline ends came to 10 bases. CDR3 size: 11 residues. Per the germline V gene, CDR1 is LGHDT and CDR2 is YNNKEL (reference sequence). DNA for the CDR3: TGTGCCAGCCAGGGGCGAGACGAGCAGTACTTC. It yields the protein CASQGRDEQYF.

This clone was observed once. The genes are TRBV27 and TRBJ2-7, with 9 bases identical to TRBD1. V shed 5 bases and J 6 bases; nucleotides not matched to a gene: 11. CDR3 length equals 15 residues. CDR1 is MNHEY, CDR2 SMNVEV, per germline (reference sequence). CDR3 amino acids: CASSTSGTGSFEQYF. CDR3 coding DNA: TGTGCCAGCAGTACGTCCGGGACAGGGAGTTTCGAGCAGTACTTC.

The chain links TRBV18 to TRBJ1-6; D may be TRBD1 (5 bases). V lost 5 bases, J lost 9 bases, and 8 bases lay in between. The length of the CDR3 is 12 residues. Germline lookup yields CDR1 KGHSH and CDR2 LQKENI. Written as DNA, the CDR3 is TGTGCCAGCTCATCGACAGTTTCACCCCTCCACTTT. It yields the protein CASSSTVSPLHF.

The rearrangement joins TRBV27 to TRBJ2-2, with TRBD2 matching over 16 bases. V was pared by 3 bases and J by 1 base, with 5 bases of the junction left unmatched. Germline CDR1 MNHEY, CDR2 SMNVEV (reference sequence). The CDR3 consists of 19 residues. CDR3 protein: CASSFQGLAGGRNTGELFF. In DNA, the CDR3 is TGTGCCAGCAGTTTCCAGGGACTAGCGGGAGGGAGGAACACCGGGGAGCTGTTTTTT.

In regard to this clone: A much larger clone is a single base away; this may be a read error. The rearrangement joins TRBV7-3 to TRBJ2-7; 7 bases are a match to TRBD1. The CDR3 runs 13 residues. The germline V gene has CDR1 SGHTA and CDR2 FQGTGA. The V and J ends lost 2 bases and 4 bases, in that order; junction bases with no gene match: 2. CDR3 in amino acids: CASSLAQGYEQYF. For the CDR3, the DNA is TGTGCCAGCAGCTTAGCACAGGGGTACGAGCAGTACTTC.

The chain joins TRBV18 to TRBJ1-3; 7 nucleotides agree with TRBD1. Germline assignment: CDR1 KGHSH and CDR2 LQKENI. There are 14 residues in the CDR3. Trimming cost V 3 bases and J 5 bases; bases outside gene matches: 4. CDR3 DNA: TGTGCCAGCTCACCCGGGACAGCCAGAAACACCATATATTTT. It codes for CASSPGTARNTIYF. The variable domain in full, completed from reference TRBV18 and TRBJ1-3, reads NAGVMQNPRHLVRRRGQEARLRCSPMKGHSHVYWYRQLPEEGLKFMVYLQKENIIDESGMPKERFSAEFPKEGPSILRIQQVVRGDSAAYFCASSPGTARNTIYFGEGSWLTVV.

The V call is TRBV18, the J call TRBJ1-3; no clear D gene. Germline V lookup: CDR1 KGHSH, CDR2 LQKENI. Trimming pared 3 bases from V and 0 bases from J, leaving 9 bases between. The CDR3 covers 15 residues. The CDR3 nucleotides read TGTGCCAGCTCACCGTTGGCCAGCTCTGGAAACACCATATATTTT. It yields the protein CASSPLASSGNTIYF.

This clone was observed a few times. The rearrangement uses TRBV9 and TRBJ2-7; tentatively, D is TRBD2 (5 bases). Germline CDR1 reads SGDLS; CDR2 reads YYNGEE. Deletions cut 4 bases from V and 5 bases from J, with 22 bases between. This CDR3 is built from 16 residues. The CDR3 bases are TGTGCCAGCAGCCCAAGCTGGGAACGGAGGATTCACGAGCAGTACTTC. It codes for CASSPSWERRIHEQYF.

This chain joins TRBV21-1 and TRBJ2-3; the tabulated D call, TRBD2, remains unverified against the DNA. TRBV21-1 is tagged as a pseudogene. The CDR3 runs to 16 residues. The CDR3 nucleotides read TGTGCCAGCAGCAAAGACGCGGCCCGAGACACAGATACGCAGTATTTT. Its translation: CASSKDAARDTDTQYF.